The clone carrying this T cell receptor (beta chain) was seen ten or more times. Antigen: not known. Germline V gene data show CDR1 as MNHNY and CDR2 as SVGAGI (reference sequence). V lost 8 bases, J lost 0 bases, and 8 bases stayed unmatched. There are 15 residues in the CDR3. This record belongs to a study of early T cells in non-severe SARS-CoV-2 infection. As for the study in general: Unsorted whole blood bulk RNA was sequenced, with unpaired chains. Overall study findings and caveats: VDJdb matching, biased toward anti-spike CD8 responses, missed private and CD4 specificities.

In the library, individual cDNA molecules carried attached unique molecular identifiers. MiXCR, run by TCRdb on the 5' RACE reads, gives a single entry per CDR3 protein. The sample comprises 55,000 to 65,000 distinct CDR3 sequences, more than 13% of which are singletons, and roughly 3.9% rests with the top ten. This material consisted of whole blood, taken at baseline. The chain uses TRBV6-6 and TRBJ2-5; 8 bases agree with TRBD2. The sequence derives from an adult who was a healthcare worker with PCR-confirmed SARS-CoV-2 infection or an uninfected control (not recorded which). The CDR3 DNA sequence: TGTGCCAGCGTCTGGGCGGGAGGTAACCAAGAGACCCAGTACTTC. This sequence encodes CASVWAGGNQETQYF.